The 17 T cell receptor beta chains below come from one sample, sequenced in a study of beta chain features in type 1 diabetes. Expressed TCRB transcripts got sequenced, as all isolated RNA was reverse transcribed. Sequencing was performed with immunoSEQ multiplex PCR; in TCRdb, only in-frame clones are kept and a portion is missing. The sample lists roughly 340,000 clones; roughly 12% were seen once. The antigens of these receptors remain unknown. Study-level results: People with Type 1 diabetes carried modestly yet significantly shorter TCRB CDR3s in all four CD4+ subsets.

The sample taken for sequencing was naive CD4+ T cells from blood. The receptors stem from a woman aged 18-35 years with type 1 diabetes.

This chain uses TRBV30 with TRBJ2-5, with D tentatively TRBD1 (5 bases). The germline V and J ends were trimmed by 3 bases and 2 bases, with 10 bases remaining between them. CDR1 and CDR2 (germline): GTSNPN, SVGIG (reference sequence). This CDR3 comprises 13 residues. CDR3 protein: CAWSLDIQETQYF. CDR3 coding DNA: TGTGCCTGGAGCCTGGACATTCAAGAGACCCAGTACTTC. The whole variable domain, filled in from reference TRBV30 and TRBJ2-5, reads SQTIHQWPATLVQPVGSPLSLECTVEGTSNPNLYWYRQAAGRGLQLLFYSVGIGQISSEVPQNLSASRPQDRQFILSSKKLLLSDSGFYLCAWSLDIQETQYFGPGTRLLVL.

This clone was picked up a small number of times. The rearrangement uses TRBV18 and TRBJ2-6; no clear D. Germline-derived CDR1 and CDR2 are KGHSH and LQKENI. The CDR3 runs 17 residues. The ends were cut back, 1 base at V and 0 bases at J, with 10 bases in the middle. The CDR3 DNA is TGTGCCAGCTCACCACGTATTCTGAGCTCTGGGGCCAACGTCCTGACTTTC. This translates into CASSPRILSSGANVLTF.

This clone was seen a few times. This chain links TRBV2 with TRBJ2-3; D is unclear. Germline CDR1 is SNHLY and CDR2 is FYNNEI. The CDR3 extends over 11 amino acids. V gave up 7 bases and J gave up 2 bases, with 4 bases separating them. The CDR3 sequence: CASTPTDTQYF. The CDR3 DNA reads TGTGCCAGCACTCCCACAGATACGCAGTATTTT.

This clone turned up a few times. The CDR3: CASSLDGEVEPQHF. DNA of the CDR3: TGTGCCAGCAGCTTAGACGGTGAAGTGGAGCCCCAGCATTTT. V and J are TRBV7-2 and TRBJ1-5; D gene unclear. Per the germline V gene, CDR1 is SGHTA and CDR2 is FQGNSA. The CDR3 has 14 residues. With 1 base removed from V and 8 bases from J, the gap between germline ends came to 12 bases.

This clone appeared a few times. The chain couples TRBV30 to TRBJ2-1, with TRBD2 identical over 10 bases. The CDR3 covers 15 residues. Trimming cost V 2 bases and J 2 bases; bases outside gene matches: 3. The germline gives CDR1 GTSNPN, CDR2 SVGIG (reference sequence). CDR3 residues: CAWSTGTSAYNEQFF. The CDR3 DNA reads TGTGCCTGGAGTACCGGGACTAGCGCCTACAATGAGCAGTTCTTC.

This clone turned up a few times. The chain combines TRBV4-1 with TRBJ1-1, with D tentatively TRBD1 (6 bases). The CDR3 is 14 residues long. Germline CDR1 and CDR2: MGHRA and YSYEKL. Between the trimmed V and J ends, which lost 2 bases and 2 bases, there was a span of 9 bases. The CDR3 loop is CASSQLQGNTEAFF. CDR3 in DNA: TGCGCCAGCAGCCAACTACAGGGAAACACTGAAGCTTTCTTT.

This clone showed up just a few times. The V gene is TRBV6-6, the J gene TRBJ1-2; a possible D gene is TRBD1 (5 bases). This CDR3 region has 13 residues. V was shortened by 2 bases and J by 5 bases, with 9 bases between the two germline ends. Germline V lookup: CDR1 MNHNY, CDR2 SVGAGI (reference sequence). The CDR3 DNA is TGTGCCAGCAGTTACGACGGGACTTATGGCTACACCTTC. This encodes CASSYDGTYGYTF.

This clone was found a few times. This sequence joins TRBV6-6 and TRBJ2-1; 14 nucleotides line up with TRBD2. The CDR3 length is 15 residues. V gave up 6 bases and J gave up 8 bases; unmatched junction bases: 6. The V gene's germline CDR1 is MNHNY and CDR2 SVGAGI (reference sequence). The CDR3 loop reads CASRDRLAGGYEQFF. The CDR3 bases are TGTGCCAGCAGAGACCGACTAGCGGGGGGGTATGAGCAGTTCTTC.

CDR3 in DNA: TGTGCCAGCAGCCTAAGCGGTAGCACAGATACGCAGTATTTT. Translation: CASSLSGSTDTQYF. V is TRBV7-6 and J is TRBJ2-3, with TRBD2 as a possible D gene (5 bases). CDR1 SGHVS and CDR2 FNYEAQ come from the germline V gene. Trimming pared 5 bases from V and 0 bases from J, leaving 9 bases between. CDR3 length: 14 residues.

This clone was counted between two and nine times. J is TRBJ1-5 and V is TRBV7-2, with D possibly TRBD1 on 5 matching bases. Germline V gene lookup returns CDR1 SGHTA and CDR2 FQGNSA. Trimming shortened V by 0 bases and J by 7 bases, and 16 bases separated the two germline ends. This CDR3 has 16 amino acids. The CDR3 loop is CASSLAGRGRWQPQHF. CDR3 coding DNA: TGTGCCAGCAGCTTAGCGGGTAGGGGTCGATGGCAGCCCCAGCATTTT.

The J gene is TRBJ1-1, the V gene TRBV18, with D hard to call. Per the germline V gene, CDR1 is KGHSH and CDR2 is LQKENI. V lost 6 bases to trimming and J lost 0 bases, with 14 bases between them. There are 15 residues in the CDR3. CDR3 in DNA: TGTGCCAGCTCCCTACTGGGAGAATTGAACACTGAAGCTTTCTTT. This translates into CASSLLGELNTEAFF.

The chain uses TRBV30 and TRBJ1-1; D may be TRBD1 (5 bases). This CDR3 has 14 amino acids. Germline V gene data show CDR1 as GTSNPN and CDR2 as SVGIG (reference sequence). V was trimmed by 5 bases and J by 5 bases, leaving 18 bases between them. CDR3 sequence reads: CAWGPVGGGTEAFF. Written as DNA, the CDR3 is TGTGCCTGGGGCCCGGTCGGGGGGGGTACTGAAGCTTTCTTT.

This clone was seen a few times. The chain carries TRBV19 and TRBJ2-3, with 9 bases aligning to TRBD2. The germline V gene has CDR1 LNHDA and CDR2 SQIVND (reference sequence). The CDR3 spans 15 residues. V lost 4 bases, J lost 3 bases, and 5 bases stayed unmatched. The CDR3 reads CASSNPSGTTDTQYF. CDR3 DNA sequence: TGTGCCAGTAGTAACCCTAGCGGGACGACAGATACGCAGTATTTT.

This clone was observed a handful of times. The chain carries TRBV6-6 and TRBJ2-5; the match to TRBD1 covers 8 bases. CDR3 length equals 13 residues. Germline V gives CDR1 MNHNY, CDR2 SVGAGI (reference sequence). V lost 6 bases to trimming and J lost 5 bases; unmatched junction nucleotides: 5. In DNA, the CDR3 is TGTGCCAGCAGGTACAGGGGGACGGAGACCCAGTACTTC. Protein: CASRYRGTETQYF.

The chain employs TRBV6-5 and TRBJ2-3; D remains ambiguous. With 7 bases removed from V and 0 bases from J, the gap between germline ends came to 8 bases. Germline V gene data show CDR1 as MNHEY and CDR2 as SVGAGI. The CDR3 spans 13 residues. The CDR3 DNA reads TGTGCCAGCAACAGAGTTAGCACAGATACGCAGTATTTT. Protein product: CASNRVSTDTQYF.

This clone occurred a few times. This rearrangement joins TRBV7-9 to TRBJ2-3, with D perhaps TRBD2 (5 bases). CDR1 and CDR2 from the germline V gene are SEHNR and FQNEAQ (reference sequence). The CDR3 has 14 amino acids. V was clipped by 4 bases and J by 2 bases, with 10 bases between them. The CDR3 is CASSSAGVTDTQYF. The CDR3 nucleotides read TGTGCCAGCAGCTCCGCGGGCGTCACAGATACGCAGTATTTT.

Only a few counts were recorded for this clone. The chain has TRBV30 and TRBJ1-2, with TRBD1 matching over 8 bases. V lost 8 bases and J lost 4; bases outside the gene matches: 6. Per germline, CDR1 GTSNPN and CDR2 SVGIG (reference sequence). This CDR3 contains 12 residues. In nucleotides, the CDR3 is TGTGCCCGGGGACAGGCGGGCTATGGCTACACCTTC. It specifies CARGQAGYGYTF.